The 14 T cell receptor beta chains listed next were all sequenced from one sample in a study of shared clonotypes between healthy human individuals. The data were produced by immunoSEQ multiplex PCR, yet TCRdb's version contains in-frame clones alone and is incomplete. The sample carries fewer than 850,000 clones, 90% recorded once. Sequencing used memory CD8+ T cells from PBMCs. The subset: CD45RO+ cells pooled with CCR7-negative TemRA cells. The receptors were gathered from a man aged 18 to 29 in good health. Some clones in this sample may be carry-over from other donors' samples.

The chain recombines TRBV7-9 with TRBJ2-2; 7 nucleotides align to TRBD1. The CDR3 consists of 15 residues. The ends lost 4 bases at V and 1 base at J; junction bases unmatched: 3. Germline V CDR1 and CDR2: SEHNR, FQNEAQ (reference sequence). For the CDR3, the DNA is TGTGCCAGCAGCTCCCGGGACAGGAACACCGGGGAGCTGTTTTTT. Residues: CASSSRDRNTGELFF. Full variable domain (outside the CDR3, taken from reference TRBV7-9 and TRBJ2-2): DTGVSQNPRHKITKRGQNVTFRCDPISEHNRLYWYRQTLGQGPEFLTYFQNEAQLEKSRLLSDRFSAERPKGSFSTLEIQRTEQGDSAMYLCASSSRDRNTGELFFGEGSRLTVL.

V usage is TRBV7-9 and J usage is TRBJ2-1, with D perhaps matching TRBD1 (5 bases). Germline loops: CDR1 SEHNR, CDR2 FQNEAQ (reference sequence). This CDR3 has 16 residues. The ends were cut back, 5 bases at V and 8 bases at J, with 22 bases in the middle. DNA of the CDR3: TGTGCCAGCAGCATGGGTGAATACGACCTAGGGGATGAGCAGTTCTTC. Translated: CASSMGEYDLGDEQFF.

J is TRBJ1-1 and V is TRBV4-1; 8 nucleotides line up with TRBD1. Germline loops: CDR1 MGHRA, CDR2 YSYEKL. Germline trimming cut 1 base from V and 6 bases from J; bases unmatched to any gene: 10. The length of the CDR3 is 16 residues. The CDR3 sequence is CASSQVIQGAIPEAFF. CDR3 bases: TGCGCCAGCAGCCAAGTGATCCAGGGGGCGATCCCTGAAGCTTTCTTT.

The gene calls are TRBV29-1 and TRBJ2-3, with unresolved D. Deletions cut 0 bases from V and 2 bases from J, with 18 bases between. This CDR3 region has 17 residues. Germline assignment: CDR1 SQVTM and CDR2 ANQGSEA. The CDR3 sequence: CSVEDGVDSLPTDTQYF. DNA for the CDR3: TGCAGCGTTGAAGACGGAGTTGACTCCCTCCCCACAGATACGCAGTATTTT.

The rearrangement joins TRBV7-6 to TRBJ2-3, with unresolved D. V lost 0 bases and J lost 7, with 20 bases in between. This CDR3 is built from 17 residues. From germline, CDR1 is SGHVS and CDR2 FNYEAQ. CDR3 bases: TGTGCCAGCAGCTTAGCGCTCGGGCCACGACTGGGGAATACGCAGTATTTT. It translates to CASSLALGPRLGNTQYF.

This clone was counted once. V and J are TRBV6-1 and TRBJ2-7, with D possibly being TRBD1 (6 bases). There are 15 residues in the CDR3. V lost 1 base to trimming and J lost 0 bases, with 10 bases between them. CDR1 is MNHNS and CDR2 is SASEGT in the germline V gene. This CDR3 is CASSEGGRGSYEQYF. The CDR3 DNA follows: TGTGCCAGCAGTGAAGGGGGCAGGGGCTCCTACGAGCAGTACTTC.

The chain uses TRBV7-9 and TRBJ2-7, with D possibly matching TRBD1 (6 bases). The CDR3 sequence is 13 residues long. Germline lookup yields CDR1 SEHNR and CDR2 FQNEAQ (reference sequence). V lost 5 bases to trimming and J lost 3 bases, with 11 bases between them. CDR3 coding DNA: TGTGCCAGCAGCCCGCAGGGGCGCTACGAGCAGTACTTC. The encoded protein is CASSPQGRYEQYF.

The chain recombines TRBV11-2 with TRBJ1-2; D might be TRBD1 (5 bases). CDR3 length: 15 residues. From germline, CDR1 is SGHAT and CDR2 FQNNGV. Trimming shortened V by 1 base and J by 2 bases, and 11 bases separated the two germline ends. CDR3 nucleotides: TGTGCCAGCAGCTTAGGCGGCAGGGCCAACTATGGCTACACCTTC. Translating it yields CASSLGGRANYGYTF.

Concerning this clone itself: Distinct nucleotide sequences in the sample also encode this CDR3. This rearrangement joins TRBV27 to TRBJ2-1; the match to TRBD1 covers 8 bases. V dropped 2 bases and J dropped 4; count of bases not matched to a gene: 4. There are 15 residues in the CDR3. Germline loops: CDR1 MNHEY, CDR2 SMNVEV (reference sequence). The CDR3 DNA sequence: TGTGCCAGCAGTTTAGCAGGGGGCGGATACAATGAGCAGTTCTTC. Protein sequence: CASSLAGGGYNEQFF.

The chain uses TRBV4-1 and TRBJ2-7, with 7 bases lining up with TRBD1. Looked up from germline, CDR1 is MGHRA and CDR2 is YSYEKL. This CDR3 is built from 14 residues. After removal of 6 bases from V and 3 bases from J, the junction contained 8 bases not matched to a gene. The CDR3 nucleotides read TGCGCCAGCAGTGTTGTGGGACAGAGCTACGAGCAGTACTTC. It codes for CASSVVGQSYEQYF.

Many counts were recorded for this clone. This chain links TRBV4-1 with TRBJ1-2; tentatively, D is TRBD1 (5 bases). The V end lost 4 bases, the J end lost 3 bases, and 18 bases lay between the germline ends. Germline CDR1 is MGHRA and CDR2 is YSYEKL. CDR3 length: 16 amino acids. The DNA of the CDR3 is TGCGCCAGCAGCCCCGCTATGGGAGGGGCTCACTATGGCTACACCTTC. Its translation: CASSPAMGGAHYGYTF.

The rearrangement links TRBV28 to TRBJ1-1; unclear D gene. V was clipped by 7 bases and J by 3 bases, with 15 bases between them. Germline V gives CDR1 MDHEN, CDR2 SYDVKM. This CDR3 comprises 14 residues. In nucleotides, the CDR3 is TGTGCCAGCACCTCTCCTTTTCGGGACACTGAAGCTTTCTTT. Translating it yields CASTSPFRDTEAFF.

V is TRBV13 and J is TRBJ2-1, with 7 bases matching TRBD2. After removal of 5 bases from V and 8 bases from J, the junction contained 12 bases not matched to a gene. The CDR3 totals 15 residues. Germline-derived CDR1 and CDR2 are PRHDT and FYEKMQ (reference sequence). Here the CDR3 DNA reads TGTGCCAGCAGCCCCCGTGGGGGAGGGAACCATGAGCAGTTCTTC. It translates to CASSPRGGGNHEQFF.

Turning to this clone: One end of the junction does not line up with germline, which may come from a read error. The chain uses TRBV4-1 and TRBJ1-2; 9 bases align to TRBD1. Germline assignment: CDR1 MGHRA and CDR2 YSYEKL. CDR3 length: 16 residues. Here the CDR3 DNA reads TGCGCCAGCAGCCAAGATCGAACCGGGACAGGGAGTCATTCGCCCTTC. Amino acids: CASSQDRTGTGSHSPF.